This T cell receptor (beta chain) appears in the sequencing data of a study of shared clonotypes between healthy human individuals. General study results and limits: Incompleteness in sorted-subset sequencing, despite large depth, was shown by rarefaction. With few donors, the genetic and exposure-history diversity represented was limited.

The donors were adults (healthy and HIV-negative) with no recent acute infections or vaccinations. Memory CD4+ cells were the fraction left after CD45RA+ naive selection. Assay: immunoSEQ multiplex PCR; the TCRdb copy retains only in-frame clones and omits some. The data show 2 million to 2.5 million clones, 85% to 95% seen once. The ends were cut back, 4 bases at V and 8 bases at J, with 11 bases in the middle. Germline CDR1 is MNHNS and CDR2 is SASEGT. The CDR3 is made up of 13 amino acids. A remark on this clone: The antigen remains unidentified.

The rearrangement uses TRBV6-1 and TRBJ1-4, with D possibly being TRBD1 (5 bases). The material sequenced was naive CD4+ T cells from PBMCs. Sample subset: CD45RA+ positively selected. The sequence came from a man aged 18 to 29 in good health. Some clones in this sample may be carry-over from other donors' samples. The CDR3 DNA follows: TGTGCCAGCAGTGGGAGGCCAGGGGAAAAACTGTTTTTT. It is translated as CASSGRPGEKLFF.